Listed below are T cell receptor beta chains from one sample, sequenced in a study of T cell repertoires in cytomegalovirus infection. TCRdb re-called the reads with MiXCR, one entry per CDR3 protein. The table has 750,000 to 900,000 distinct CDR3 sequences, 25% to 30% seen once; the top ten hold 13%. These receptors are not linked to any known antigen. This sample comprised cultured CD8+ T cells from PBMCs, obtained from culture after CMV antigen stimulation. These receptors all come from a human donor in good health (CMV status not recorded). Some clones in this sample may be carry-over from other donors' samples. CDR3s include the opening cysteine and the closing phenylalanine or tryptophan. D genes are given only for firm matches. A clone size is listed for some rows: how often the clone was seen (once, few, many), or a class if it is expanded.

>many|.|TRBV7-9|TRBJ2-5
TGTGCCAGCAGCCCATCGTCCGGACTGGTGTTTCAAGAGACCCAGTACTTC
CASSPSSGLVFQETQYF
>.|TRBD1|TRBV20-1|TRBJ2-7
TGCAGTGCCCTAGGACAGGGGGCGGACGAGCAGTACTTC
CSALGQGADEQYF
>.|.|TRBV20-1|TRBJ1-1
TGCAGCTCTAGAGCGGCCACTGAAGCTTTCTTT
CSSRAATEAFF
>many|.|TRBV7-6|TRBJ2-2
TGTGCCAGCAGTTCCCACAGGGACACCGGGGAGCTGTTTTTT
CASSSHRDTGELFF
>.|.|TRBV20-1|TRBJ1-5
TGCAGTGCTAGAGCCCCGGGAAATCAGCCCCAGCATTTT
CSARAPGNQPQHF
>.|TRBD1|TRBV7-9|TRBJ1-2
TGTGCCAGCAGCGGGGACAGGGGCGATGGCTACACCTTC
CASSGDRGDGYTF
>.|.|TRBV28|TRBJ1-1
TGTGCCAGCAGTCGAACGGCATTTAACACTGAAGCTTTCTTT
CASSRTAFNTEAFF
>.|.|TRBV27|TRBJ2-1
TGTGCCAGCAGTTTACCCCACAATGAGCAGTTCTTC
CASSLPHNEQFF
>once|TRBD1|TRBV6-2/TRBV6-3|TRBJ1-2
TGTGCCAGCAGTGAACCACCGGGACAGCGGCGTTGGACTCATGGCTACACCTTC
CASSEPPGQRRWTHGYTF
>once|.|TRBV9|TRBJ2-1
TGTGCCAGCAGCGACCGGGCCCTATGGATGGATGAGCAGTTCTTC
CASSDRALWMDEQFF
>.|TRBD1|TRBV6-1|TRBJ2-1
TGTGCCAGCAGTGAACGGACAGGAGTGGCAAATGAGCAGTTCTTC
CASSERTGVANEQFF
>.|.|TRBV12-3/TRBV12-4|TRBJ1-5
TGTGCCAGCAGTTTCTGGGGTCAGCCCCAGCATTTT
CASSFWGQPQHF
>few|.|TRBV7-9|TRBJ1-2
TGTGCCAGCAGCTACACTGGGGGCAGGCAAATGGGTTATGGCTACACCTTC
CASSYTGGRQMGYGYTF
>few|TRBD2|TRBV7-9|TRBJ2-1
TGTGCCAGCAGCTTAGCTACTAGCGGGGGGGCCCGCTCCTACAATGAGCAGTTCTTC
CASSLATSGGARSYNEQFF
>once|.|TRBV6-2/TRBV6-3|TRBJ2-1
TGTGCCAGCAGTTACTCGGACAAAAGCTCCTACAATGAGCAGTTCTTC
CASSYSDKSSYNEQFF
>many|TRBD2|TRBV11-2|TRBJ2-2
TGTGCCAGCAGCTTTAGCGGGGGGGCGAACACCGGGGAGCTGTTTTTT
CASSFSGGANTGELFF
>.|.|TRBV6-6|TRBJ1-1
TGTGCCAGCACCTGGGACGGTAAGAACACTGAAGCTTTCTTT
CASTWDGKNTEAFF
>.|TRBD1|TRBV6-6|TRBJ1-4
TGTGCCAGCAGTTGGCTCGAGACAGGGAATGAAAAACTGTTTTTT
CASSWLETGNEKLFF